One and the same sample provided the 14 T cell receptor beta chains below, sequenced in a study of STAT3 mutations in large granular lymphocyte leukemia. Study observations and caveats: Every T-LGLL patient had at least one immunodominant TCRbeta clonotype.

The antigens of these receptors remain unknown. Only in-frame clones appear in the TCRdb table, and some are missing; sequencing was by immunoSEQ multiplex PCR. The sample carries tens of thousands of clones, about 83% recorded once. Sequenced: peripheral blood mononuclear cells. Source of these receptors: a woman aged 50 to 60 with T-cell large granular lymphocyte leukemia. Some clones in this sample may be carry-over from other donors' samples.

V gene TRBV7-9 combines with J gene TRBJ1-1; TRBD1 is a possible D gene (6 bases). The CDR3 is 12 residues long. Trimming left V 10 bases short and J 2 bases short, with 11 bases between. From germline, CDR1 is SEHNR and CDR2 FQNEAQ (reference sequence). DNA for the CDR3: TGTGCCACCGCACAGGGAAACACTGAAGCTTTCTTT. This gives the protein CATAQGNTEAFF.

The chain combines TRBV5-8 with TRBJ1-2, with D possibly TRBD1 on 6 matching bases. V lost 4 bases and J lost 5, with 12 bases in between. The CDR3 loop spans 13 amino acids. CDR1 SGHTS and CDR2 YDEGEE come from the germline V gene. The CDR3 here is CASSLRTVYGYTF. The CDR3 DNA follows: TGTGCCAGCAGCCTCCGGACAGTTTATGGCTACACCTTC. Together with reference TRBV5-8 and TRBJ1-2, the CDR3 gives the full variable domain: EAGVTQSPTHLIKTRGQQATLRCSPISGHTSVYWYQQALGLGLQFLLWYDEGEERNRGNFPPRFSGRQFPNYSSELNVNALELEDSALYLCASSLRTVYGYTFGSGTRLTVV.

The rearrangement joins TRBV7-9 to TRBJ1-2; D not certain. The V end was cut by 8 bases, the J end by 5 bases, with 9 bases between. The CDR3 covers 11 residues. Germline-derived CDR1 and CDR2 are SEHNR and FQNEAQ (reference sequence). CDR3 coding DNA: TGTGCCAGCGGAGCGGATTATGGCTACACCTTC. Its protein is CASGADYGYTF.

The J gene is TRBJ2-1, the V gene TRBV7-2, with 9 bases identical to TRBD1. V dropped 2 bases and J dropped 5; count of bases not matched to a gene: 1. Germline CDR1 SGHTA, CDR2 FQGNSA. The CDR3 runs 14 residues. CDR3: CASSLRDRDNEQFF. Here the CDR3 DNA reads TGTGCCAGCAGCTTACGGGACAGGGACAATGAGCAGTTCTTC.

CDR3 coding DNA: TGCGCCAGCAGCTTTTACGCTTGGACAGGGATCGGGGAGCTGTTTTTT. It specifies CASSFYAWTGIGELFF. The J gene is TRBJ2-2, the V gene TRBV5-1; 8 nucleotides align to TRBD1. Trimming took 2 bases from V and 7 from J; bases not matched to a gene: 10. CDR1 and CDR2 from the germline V gene are SGHRS and YFSETQ. The CDR3 loop spans 16 amino acids.

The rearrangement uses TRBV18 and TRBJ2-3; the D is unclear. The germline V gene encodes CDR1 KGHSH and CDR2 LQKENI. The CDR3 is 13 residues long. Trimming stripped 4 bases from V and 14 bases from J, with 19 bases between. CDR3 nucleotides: TGTGCCAGCTCACTCTCCTCGGCAGCCCCATGGTATTTT. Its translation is CASSLSSAAPWYF.

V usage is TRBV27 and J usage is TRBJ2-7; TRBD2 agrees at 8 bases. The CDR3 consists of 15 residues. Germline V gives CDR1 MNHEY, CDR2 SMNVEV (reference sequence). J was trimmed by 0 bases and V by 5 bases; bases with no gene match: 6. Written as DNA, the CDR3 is TGTGCCAGCAGTGAGACTAGCGTGAACTCCTACGAGCAGTACTTC. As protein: CASSETSVNSYEQYF.

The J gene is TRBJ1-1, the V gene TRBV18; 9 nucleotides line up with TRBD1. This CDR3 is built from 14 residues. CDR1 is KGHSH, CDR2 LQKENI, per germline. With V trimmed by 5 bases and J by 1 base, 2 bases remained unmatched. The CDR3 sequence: CASSRQGGNTEAFF. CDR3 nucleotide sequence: TGTGCCAGCTCAAGACAGGGGGGGAACACTGAAGCTTTCTTT.

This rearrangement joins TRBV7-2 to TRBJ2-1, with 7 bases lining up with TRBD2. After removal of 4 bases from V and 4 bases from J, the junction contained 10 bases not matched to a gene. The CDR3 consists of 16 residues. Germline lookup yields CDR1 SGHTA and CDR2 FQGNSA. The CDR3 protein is CASSSGRREWYNEQFF. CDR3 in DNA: TGTGCCAGCAGCTCGGGACGGCGGGAGTGGTACAATGAGCAGTTCTTC.

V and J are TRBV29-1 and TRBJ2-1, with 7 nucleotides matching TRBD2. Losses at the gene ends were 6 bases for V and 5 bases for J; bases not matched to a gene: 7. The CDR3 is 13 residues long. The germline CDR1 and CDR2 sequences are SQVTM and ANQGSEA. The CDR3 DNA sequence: TGCAGCGTGAATCGCGGGAGCCACAATGAGCAGTTCTTC. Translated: CSVNRGSHNEQFF.

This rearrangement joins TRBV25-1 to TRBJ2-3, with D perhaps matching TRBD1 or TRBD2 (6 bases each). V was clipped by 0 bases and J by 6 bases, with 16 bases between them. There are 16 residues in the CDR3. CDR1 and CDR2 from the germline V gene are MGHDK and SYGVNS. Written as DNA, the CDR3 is TGTGCCAGCAGTGAATACGGGAAAAGGGGGGCGGATACGCAGTATTTT. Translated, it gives CASSEYGKRGADTQYF. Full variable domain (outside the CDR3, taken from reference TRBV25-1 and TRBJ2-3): EADIYQTPRYLVIGTGKKITLECSQTMGHDKMYWYQQDPGMELHLIHYSYGVNSTEKGDLSSESTVSRIRTEHFPLTLESARPSHTSQYLCASSEYGKRGADTQYFGPGTRLTVL.

The CDR3 bases are TGTGCCAGCAGCCCTAGACAGGGGAGGTACGAGCAGTACTTC. Its translation: CASSPRQGRYEQYF. The chain combines TRBV7-3 with TRBJ2-7; 8 bases fit TRBD1. The CDR3 runs to 14 residues. The germline V gene has CDR1 SGHTA and CDR2 FQGTGA. J lost 4 bases, V lost 5 bases, and 7 bases had no gene match.

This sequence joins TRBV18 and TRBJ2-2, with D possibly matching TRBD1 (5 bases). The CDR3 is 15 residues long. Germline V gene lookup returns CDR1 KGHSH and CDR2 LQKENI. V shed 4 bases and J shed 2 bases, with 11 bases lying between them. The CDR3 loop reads CASSRQGSNTGELFF. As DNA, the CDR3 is TGTGCCAGCTCACGCCAGGGCTCCAACACCGGGGAGCTGTTTTTT.

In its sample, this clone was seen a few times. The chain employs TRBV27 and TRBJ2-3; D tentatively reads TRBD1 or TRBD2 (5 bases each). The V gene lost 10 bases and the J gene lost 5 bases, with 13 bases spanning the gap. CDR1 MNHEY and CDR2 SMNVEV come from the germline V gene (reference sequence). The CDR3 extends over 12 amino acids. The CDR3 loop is CATRSGGDTQYF. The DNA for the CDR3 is TGTGCCACTCGAAGTGGGGGAGATACGCAGTATTTT.